This T cell receptor (beta chain) was sequenced in a study of blood T cell repertoires in COVID-19. Whole-study context: The cDNA or gDNA used as material had been derived from T cells, B-cell-depleted T cells, or PBMCs.

The CDR3 loop spans 17 amino acids. CDR1 and CDR2 (germline): MNHNY, SVGAGI (reference sequence). The V end lost 6 bases, the J end lost 5 bases, and 20 bases lay between the germline ends. Seattle participants joined during active infection and were tracked over time. How the authors handled the data: The assay estimated nucleated cells by amplifying reference gene primers. Generated by immunoSEQ multiplex PCR, the TCRdb table keeps only in-frame clones and is missing some. V and J calls and clone size follow that table, whereas D and trimming were derived from the DNA. This sample has about 230,000 clones, with over 80% found just once.

What was sequenced was peripheral blood. The chain uses TRBV6-6 and TRBJ1-6; possible D gene TRBD1, 6 bases. The source is a man aged 30 to 39 with COVID-19, enrolled during active disease. The CDR3 DNA sequence: TGTGCCAGCAGCCGAAAAACAGGGATCCTCGATAATTCACCCCTCCACTTT. Protein sequence: CASSRKTGILDNSPLHF.